A selection of T cell receptor beta chains follows, all from one sample in a study of blood T cell repertoires in COVID-19. TCRdb's table, derived via immunoSEQ multiplex PCR, lists solely in-frame clones and lacks some. The table includes around 250,000 clones, less than 95% detected once. Sequencing was done on a sample of PBMCs or T cells enriched from blood (not recorded which). Every receptor here comes from a man aged 35 to 55 who had been exposed to COVID-19. Each CDR3 is given with its conserved first and last residue. The D gene is left open where the match is weak. Rows give clone size only sometimes, using once, few, many, or a class for an expanded clone.

>TRBD2|-|TRBJ2-3|TRBV19
CASNDWAGGADTQYF
TGTGCCAGTAACGACTGGGCGGGGGGGGCAGATACGCAGTATTTT
>-|-|TRBJ2-7|TRBV11-1
CASSLASSYEQYF
TGTGCCAGCAGCTTAGCTAGCTCCTACGAGCAGTACTTC
>TRBD2|-|TRBJ2-2|TRBV7-2
CASRLYGRAGTGELFF
TGTGCCAGCAGATTATACGGGAGGGCCGGGACCGGGGAGCTGTTTTTT
>TRBD1|-|TRBJ1-5|TRBV2
CAGQGASNQPQHF
TGTGCCGGACAGGGGGCGAGCAATCAGCCCCAGCATTTT
>-|-|TRBJ1-2|TRBV29-1
CSVEDEDRQNYGYTF
TGCAGCGTTGAGGACGAAGACAGGCAGAACTATGGCTACACCTTC
>-|-|TRBJ2-1|TRBV18
CASSLSGTYNEQFF
TGTGCCAGCTCACTGAGCGGCACCTACAATGAGCAGTTCTTC
>-|-|TRBJ1-1|TRBV18
CASSPPGHWNTEAFF
TGTGCCAGCTCACCACCGGGACATTGGAACACTGAAGCTTTCTTT
>-|-|TRBJ2-7|TRBV5-5
CASSLLAPYEQYF
TGTGCCAGCAGCTTGCTAGCGCCCTACGAGCAGTACTTC
>-|-|TRBJ2-5|TRBV5-4
CASSLLTDQETQYF
TGTGCCAGCAGCTTGTTGACAGACCAAGAGACCCAGTACTTC
>-|-|TRBJ2-7|TRBV11-2
CASSLVGTPYEQYF
TGTGCCAGCAGCTTAGTCGGGACTCCGTACGAGCAGTACTTC
>-|-|TRBJ1-1|TRBV4-1
CASSQASGEAFF
TGCGCCAGCAGCCAAGCCTCCGGTGAAGCTTTCTTT
>TRBD2|-|TRBJ2-1|TRBV7-9
CASSLGVAGGPGEQFF
TGTGCCAGCAGCTTAGGGGTAGCGGGAGGGCCGGGTGAGCAGTTCTTC
>-|-|TRBJ2-5|TRBV13
CASSLVKDYQETQYF
TGTGCCAGCAGCTTAGTGAAGGACTACCAAGAGACCCAGTACTTC
>-|-|TRBJ2-3|TRBV7-6
CASSLRRRREGTDTQYF
TGTGCCAGCAGCTTAAGACGGCGGAGGGAAGGTACAGATACGCAGTATTTT
>-|-|TRBJ1-1|TRBV7-9
CASSPDREAFF
TGTGCCAGCAGTCCAGACAGGGAAGCTTTCTTT
>-|-|TRBJ2-1|TRBV14
CASSDRYYNEQFF
TGTGCCAGCAGTGACAGGTACTACAATGAGCAGTTCTTC
>-|-|TRBJ2-3|TRBV7-9
CASSLAQGRRADTQYF
TGTGCCAGCAGCTTAGCGCAGGGGCGCCGGGCAGATACGCAGTATTTT
>TRBD2|once|TRBJ2-7|TRBV28
CATSGGSFGSYEQYF
TGTGCCACCTCGGGGGGATCCTTCGGGTCCTACGAGCAGTACTTC
>-|-|TRBJ2-1|TRBV28
CASSLFTGEQFF
TGTGCCAGCAGTTTATTCACCGGGGAGCAGTTCTTC